This T cell receptor beta chain was identified during a study of T cell repertoires in cytomegalovirus infection. As for the study in general: Newly reported HLA-C-restricted and thoroughly characterized HLA-B-restricted CMV epitopes were employed. In public TCR beta signatures, there were indications of both CMV infection and matching HLA type. Study-level results: Accumulated public TCR beta family frequency recognized individuals carrying CMV together with the relevant HLA. HLA-C-restricted CMV clonotypes gave the most frequent clonotype in two of eight donors.

A note on this clonotype: The antigen is not known.

The length of the CDR3 is 13 residues. J was trimmed by 5 bases and V by 1 base; bases with no gene match: 2. Germline CDR1 reads MDHEN; CDR2 reads SYDVKM. TCRdb called the reads again in MiXCR, with one record for every CDR3 protein. The table records around 800,000 distinct CDR3 sequences, about 33% of them present only once. Here the sequenced sample was cultured CD8+ T cells from PBMCs, taken from culture after CMV antigen stimulation. The chain carries TRBV28 and TRBJ2-7; TRBD2 matches at 7 bases. The TCR sequence derives from a human donor in good health (CMV status not recorded). Some clones in this sample may be carry-over from other donors' samples. CDR3 region: CASSLLGTNEQYV. CDR3 DNA: TGTGCCAGCAGTTTATTAGGGACTAACGAGCAGTACGTC.